Below are 27 T cell receptor beta chains sequenced from a single sample in a study of blood T cell repertoires in COVID-19. The repertoire was sequenced with immunoSEQ multiplex PCR; TCRdb's copy has only in-frame clones and lacks some. The sample yields about 300,000 clones, 85% to 90% seen once. The sample was PBMCs or T cells enriched from blood (not recorded which). All receptors come from a woman aged 45-65 years who had been exposed to COVID-19.

The chain couples TRBV27 to TRBJ2-7; D unresolved. Germline assignment: CDR1 MNHEY and CDR2 SMNVEV (reference sequence). The CDR3 spans 13 residues. V was cut by 1 base and J by 2 bases, with 6 bases left in between. CDR3 sequence: CASSLLGPYEQYF. The CDR3 DNA reads TGTGCCAGCAGTTTATTGGGCCCCTACGAGCAGTACTTC.

V usage is TRBV2 and J usage is TRBJ2-3, with 11 bases aligning to TRBD1. The CDR3 spans 15 residues. CDR1 and CDR2 (germline): SNHLY, FYNNEI. V dropped 6 bases and J dropped 3; count of bases not matched to a gene: 5. CDR3 in amino acids: CASRVGTGGTDTQYF. CDR3 bases: TGTGCCAGCAGGGTCGGGACAGGGGGGACAGATACGCAGTATTTT.

The chain has TRBV3-1 (or the pseudogene TRBV3-2) and TRBJ2-7; D perhaps matches TRBD2 (6 bases). V was cut by 8 bases and J by 0 bases, with 14 bases left in between. There are 14 residues in the CDR3. Per the germline V gene, CDR1 is LGHDT and CDR2 is YNNKEL (reference sequence). CDR3 in amino acids: CASGGTVSSYEQYF. The CDR3 bases are TGTGCCAGCGGGGGGACGGTGAGCTCCTACGAGCAGTACTTC.

V usage is TRBV30 and J usage is TRBJ1-1; the match to TRBD1 covers 7 bases. J gave up 2 bases and V 0 bases, and 18 bases lay outside the gene matches. Germline V CDR1 and CDR2: GTSNPN, SVGIG (reference sequence). This CDR3 is built from 19 residues. In DNA, the CDR3 is TGTGCCTGGAGTGTATCCCCAATGACAGGGAGAAAGGGAAACACTGAAGCTTTCTTT. As protein: CAWSVSPMTGRKGNTEAFF.

The chain carries TRBV18 and TRBJ2-7, with D perhaps matching TRBD1 (7 bases). Per germline, CDR1 KGHSH and CDR2 LQKENI. V was shortened by 3 bases and J by 7 bases, with 13 bases between the two germline ends. The CDR3 spans 13 residues. CDR3 nucleotides: TGTGCCAGCTCACCGAGCCAGGGGGGAGAGCAGTACTTC. Translated, it gives CASSPSQGGEQYF.

Of note for this clone: The sample carries other DNA sequences with the same CDR3. The V gene is TRBV5-4, the J gene TRBJ1-1; tentatively, D is TRBD1 (6 bases). Germline V gene data show CDR1 as SGHNT and CDR2 as YYREEE (reference sequence). The V and J ends lost 2 bases and 4 bases respectively, with 9 bases between them. This CDR3 has 13 amino acids. The CDR3 region is CASSLQGSTEAFF. CDR3 in DNA: TGTGCCAGCAGCTTACAGGGAAGCACTGAAGCTTTCTTT.

This chain links TRBV5-1 with TRBJ1-5; perhaps TRBD1 as D (5 bases). Trimming removed 3 bases at V and 0 bases at J, with 13 bases between. Germline CDR1 reads SGHRS; CDR2 reads YFSETQ. CDR3 length: 16 residues. CDR3 loop: CASSSGAQGSNQPQHF. The DNA for the CDR3 is TGCGCCAGCAGCTCTGGAGCTCAGGGTAGCAATCAGCCCCAGCATTTT.

This chain uses TRBV11-3 with TRBJ2-7; 7 bases agree with TRBD2. The V and J ends lost 4 bases and 0 bases, in that order; junction bases with no gene match: 9. Per germline, CDR1 SGHNT and CDR2 YENEEA. CDR3 length: 16 residues. The CDR3 sequence is CASSSGTGGSSYEQYF. Written as DNA, the CDR3 is TGTGCCAGCAGCTCAGGTACCGGGGGGAGCTCCTACGAGCAGTACTTC.

V is TRBV30 and J is TRBJ1-5; no firm D call. Trimming shortened V by 2 bases and J by 6 bases, and 11 bases separated the two germline ends. CDR1 and CDR2 from the germline V gene are GTSNPN and SVGIG (reference sequence). The CDR3 is made up of 13 amino acids. CDR3 loop: CAWSSETSQPQHF. The CDR3 DNA reads as TGTGCCTGGAGTTCTGAAACATCTCAGCCCCAGCATTTT.

The chain couples TRBV19 to TRBJ2-1; 8 bases agree with TRBD2. Trimming cost V 9 bases and J 4 bases; bases outside gene matches: 14. Per germline, CDR1 LNHDA and CDR2 SQIVND (reference sequence). The CDR3 extends over 16 amino acids. CDR3 sequence reads: CARTQMGSGRYNEQFF. The CDR3 DNA reads as TGTGCCAGAACCCAAATGGGGAGCGGGAGATACAATGAGCAGTTCTTC.

The chain joins TRBV5-4 to TRBJ2-1; 12 nucleotides match TRBD2. Germline V gene lookup returns CDR1 SGHNT and CDR2 YYREEE (reference sequence). There are 16 residues in the CDR3. V gave up 4 bases and J gave up 7 bases; unmatched junction bases: 9. The chain's CDR3 is CASSPRLAGERNEQFF. The CDR3 nucleotides are TGTGCCAGCAGCCCAAGACTAGCGGGGGAGAGAAATGAGCAGTTCTTC.

V and J are TRBV7-9 and TRBJ1-6; D may be TRBD1 (6 bases). V gave up 4 bases and J gave up 3 bases, with 7 bases separating them. Germline CDR1 is SEHNR and CDR2 is FQNEAQ (reference sequence). The CDR3 covers 14 residues. Here the CDR3 reads CASSSDSYNSPLHF. The CDR3 bases are TGTGCCAGCAGCTCGGACAGCTATAATTCACCCCTCCACTTT.

This chain uses TRBV7-9 with TRBJ1-1; 9 bases line up with TRBD1. Germline assignment: CDR1 SEHNR and CDR2 FQNEAQ (reference sequence). The CDR3 has 15 residues. Trimming at V came to 5 bases and at J to 1 base, leaving 5 bases not matched to a gene. The CDR3 sequence: CASSRGQGQNTEAFF. In DNA, the CDR3 is TGTGCCAGCAGCCGTGGACAGGGGCAGAACACTGAAGCTTTCTTT.

The chain combines TRBV19 with TRBJ1-6, with a tentative D call TRBD1 (6 bases). The CDR3 length is 15 residues. The V end was cut by 4 bases, the J end by 0 bases, with 7 bases between. CDR1 LNHDA and CDR2 SQIVND come from the germline V gene (reference sequence). The CDR3 DNA is TGTGCCAGTAGTACAGGGGTCTCCTATAATTCACCCCTCCACTTT. Residues: CASSTGVSYNSPLHF.

In its sample, this clone was seen once. This chain uses TRBV7-2 with TRBJ2-3, with 10 bases lining up with TRBD2. This CDR3 has 13 amino acids. Looked up from germline, CDR1 is SGHTA and CDR2 is FQGNSA. After removal of 4 bases from V and 6 bases from J, the junction contained 1 base not matched to a gene. The CDR3 DNA is TGTGCCAGCAGCTATAGCGGGGGGGATACGCAGTATTTT. This codes for CASSYSGGDTQYF.

The chain links TRBV2 to TRBJ1-4, with 7 bases that match TRBD1. This CDR3 is 16 amino acids long. The V and J ends lost 1 base and 14 bases, in that order; junction bases with no gene match: 16. Germline assignment: CDR1 SNHLY and CDR2 FYNNEI. The CDR3 spells CASSEGGTVGLVGLFF. The CDR3 DNA follows: TGTGCCAGCAGTGAAGGGGGGACAGTGGGACTAGTGGGCCTGTTTTTT.

V gene TRBV6-4 combines with J gene TRBJ2-2; 8 positions agree with TRBD1. The trim removed 4 bases at V and 6 bases at J, leaving 7 bases unmatched. The CDR3 covers 15 residues. CDR1 is MRHNA, CDR2 SNTAGT, per germline. This CDR3 reads CASSGQGIPPGELFF. For the CDR3, the DNA is TGTGCCAGCAGTGGACAGGGGATTCCACCCGGGGAGCTGTTTTTT.

The chain combines TRBV12-2 with TRBJ1-5; the listed D gene, TRBD1, was not tested against the DNA. TRBV12-2 is classified as a pseudogene. The CDR3 runs 16 residues. In nucleotides, the CDR3 is TGTGCAAGTCGCTTAGATTGGACACCTATCAATCAGCCCCAGCATTTT. The encoded protein is CASRLDWTPINQPQHF.

V usage is TRBV5-4 and J usage is TRBJ1-6; tentative D call: TRBD1 (5 bases). Germline V CDR1 and CDR2: SGHNT, YYREEE (reference sequence). The CDR3 covers 16 residues. The V end lost 2 bases, the J end lost 0 bases, and 9 bases lay between the germline ends. The CDR3: CASSFRQSSYNSPLHF. CDR3 in DNA: TGTGCCAGCAGCTTCAGACAGAGCTCCTATAATTCACCCCTCCACTTT.

The chain joins TRBV2 to TRBJ1-1; 7 bases are a match to TRBD1. Germline lookup yields CDR1 SNHLY and CDR2 FYNNEI. Trimming removed 8 bases from V and 1 base from J; junction bases left unmatched: 7. The CDR3 consists of 14 residues. DNA for the CDR3: TGTGCCAGCGGAGGGGACAGCGGGAACACTGAAGCTTTCTTT. Its translation is CASGGDSGNTEAFF. Complete variable domain (other parts from reference TRBV2 and TRBJ1-1): EPEVTQTPSHQVTQMGQEVILRCVPISNHLYFYWYRQILGQKVEFLVSFYNNEISEKSEIFDDQFSVERPDGSNFTLKIRSTKLEDSAMYFCASGGDSGNTEAFFGQGTRLTVV.

This clone showed up just once. This chain links TRBV5-1 with TRBJ2-7; no definite D call. The CDR3 consists of 15 residues. In germline, CDR1 is SGHRS, CDR2 YFSETQ. V lost 0 bases and J 3 bases, leaving 13 bases between the germline ends. This CDR3 is CASSLAPFASYEQYF. The CDR3 bases are TGCGCCAGCAGCTTGGCCCCGTTTGCCAGCTACGAGCAGTACTTC.

The V and J genes are TRBV15 and TRBJ2-5; 10 nucleotides line up with TRBD1. Germline CDR1 is LNHNV and CDR2 is YYDKDF (reference sequence). V trimming: 6 bases; J trimming: 5 bases; junction bases outside the gene matches: 9. The CDR3 has 15 amino acids. CDR3 loop: CATREDRGQRETQYF. Here the CDR3 DNA reads TGTGCCACCAGGGAAGACAGGGGGCAAAGGGAGACCCAGTACTTC.

The gene calls are TRBV18 and TRBJ1-1, with 9 nucleotides matching TRBD1. The CDR3 is made up of 15 amino acids. Losses at the gene ends were 3 bases for V and 5 bases for J; bases not matched to a gene: 7. Germline V lookup: CDR1 KGHSH, CDR2 LQKENI. CDR3 protein: CASSPQQGAGTEAFF. The CDR3 DNA follows: TGTGCCAGCTCACCCCAACAGGGGGCTGGGACTGAAGCTTTCTTT. The variable domain in full, completed from reference TRBV18 and TRBJ1-1, reads NAGVMQNPRHLVRRRGQEARLRCSPMKGHSHVYWYRQLPEEGLKFMVYLQKENIIDESGMPKERFSAEFPKEGPSILRIQQVVRGDSAAYFCASSPQQGAGTEAFFGQGTRLTVV.

The chain has TRBV2 and TRBJ2-7; the match to TRBD2 covers 7 bases. Germline CDR1 SNHLY, CDR2 FYNNEI. The J segment lost 1 base and the V segment lost 8 bases, leaving 8 bases of the junction unmatched. The CDR3 covers 14 residues. The CDR3 loop reads CASHYRLASYEQYF. The CDR3 DNA reads as TGTGCCAGCCACTATAGACTAGCTTCCTACGAGCAGTACTTC.

The chain links TRBV11-2 to TRBJ2-7; TRBD2 might be the D (5 bases). CDR3 length equals 15 residues. The germline V and J ends were trimmed by 1 base and 1 base, with 11 bases remaining between them. Per germline, CDR1 SGHAT and CDR2 FQNNGV. The CDR3 coding sequence is TGTGCCAGCAGCTTAGGAGGGCAGGCGTCCTACGAGCAGTACTTC. This translates into CASSLGGQASYEQYF.

The chain is built from TRBV5-1 and TRBJ2-3, with 8 nucleotides matching TRBD2. The V gene end was trimmed by 4 bases and the J gene end by 3 bases; junction bases not matched to a gene: 4. CDR3 size: 14 residues. Germline loops: CDR1 SGHRS, CDR2 YFSETQ. The chain's CDR3 is CASSVGGATDTQYF. The CDR3 nucleotides are TGCGCCAGCAGCGTCGGGGGGGCAACAGATACGCAGTATTTT. Based on the CDR3 plus reference TRBV5-1 and TRBJ2-3, the full variable domain is KAGVTQTPRYLIKTRGQQVTLSCSPISGHRSVSWYQQTPGQGLQFLFEYFSETQRNKGNFPGRFSGRQFSNSRSEMNVSTLELGDSALYLCASSVGGATDTQYFGPGTRLTVL.

The chain recombines TRBV6-1 with TRBJ2-7, with D tentatively TRBD1 (6 bases). Trimming removed 3 bases from V and 0 bases from J, with 15 bases in between. The length of the CDR3 is 16 residues. The germline V gene encodes CDR1 MNHNS and CDR2 SASEGT. The chain's CDR3 is CASSDPPKQGSYEQYF. The CDR3 region has the DNA TGTGCCAGCAGTGATCCACCGAAACAGGGCTCCTACGAGCAGTACTTC.